These 18 T cell receptor beta chains were sequenced from one sample in a study of T cells after posttransplantation cyclophosphamide. Sequencing used immunoSEQ multiplex PCR; TCRdb keeps in-frame clones, though not all of them. The repertoire has tens of thousands of clones, 85% to 90% of them found once; the top ten carry about 3%. Sequenced sample: PBMCs. The receptors stem from a man in his thirties or forties with a blood cancer, CMV-positive, and with a related stem cell donor.

The gene calls are TRBV5-4 and TRBJ2-1; tentative D call: TRBD1 (6 bases). V was cut by 5 bases and J by 2 bases, with 14 bases left in between. The germline V gene encodes CDR1 SGHNT and CDR2 YYREEE (reference sequence). The CDR3 is made up of 15 amino acids. In DNA form, the CDR3 reads TGTGCCAGCAGAGAGGACAGCCAACCCTACAATGAGCAGTTCTTC. Translated: CASREDSQPYNEQFF.

The chain couples TRBV4-2 to TRBJ1-5, with 10 bases that match TRBD1. The CDR3 extends over 17 amino acids. In germline, CDR1 is LGHNA, CDR2 YNFKEQ. V lost 2 bases to trimming and J lost 3 bases; unmatched junction nucleotides: 7. The CDR3, as DNA: TGTGCCAGCAGCCAACCCGGACAGGGGGGATTCAATCAGCCCCAGCATTTT. It specifies CASSQPGQGGFNQPQHF.

The chain links TRBV27 to TRBJ2-7, with TRBD2 matching 14 bases. The CDR3 covers 15 residues. Germline trimming cut 6 bases from V and 4 bases from J; bases unmatched to any gene: 5. In germline, CDR1 is MNHEY, CDR2 SMNVEV (reference sequence). The CDR3 reads CASRSGTSGSYEQYF. CDR3 DNA sequence: TGTGCCAGCAGGTCCGGGACTAGCGGGAGTTACGAGCAGTACTTC.

The rearrangement links TRBV7-2 to TRBJ2-7, with D possibly matching TRBD2 (6 bases). V was cut by 5 bases and J by 2 bases, with 16 bases left in between. The CDR3 contains 15 residues. CDR1 and CDR2 from the germline V gene are SGHTA and FQGNSA. The CDR3 DNA follows: TGTGCCAGCAGCCCCGGGGGACCGACGACCTACGAGCAGTACTTC. The encoded protein is CASSPGGPTTYEQYF. The entire variable domain, with the rest obtained from reference TRBV7-2 and TRBJ2-7, is as follows: GAGVSQSPSNKVTEKGKDVELRCDPISGHTALYWYRQSLGQGLEFLIYFQGNSAPDKSGLPSDRFSAERTGGSVSTLTIQRTQQEDSAVYLCASSPGGPTTYEQYFGPGTRLTVT.

The CDR3, as DNA: TGTGCCAGCAGGCAGCGGGGGAATTACGAGCAGTACTTC. It yields the protein CASRQRGNYEQYF. The chain carries TRBV4-2 and TRBJ2-5; 8 bases agree with TRBD2. The DNA end favors TRBJ2-7, so the J call may be wrong. Germline V gene lookup returns CDR1 LGHNA and CDR2 YNFKEQ. This CDR3 has 13 amino acids.

V and J are TRBV19 and TRBJ1-2; 7 nucleotides match TRBD1. The CDR3 runs 15 residues. Looked up from germline, CDR1 is LNHDA and CDR2 is SQIVND (reference sequence). V trimming: 5 bases; J trimming: 3 bases; junction bases outside the gene matches: 9. The CDR3 loop is CASSPGGGAYYGYTF. CDR3 sequence (DNA): TGTGCCAGTAGTCCAGGGGGTGGAGCCTACTATGGCTACACCTTC.

This clone came up once. This chain uses TRBV7-2 with TRBJ2-1; D perhaps matches TRBD2 (6 bases). Trimming removed 5 bases at V and 16 bases at J, with 15 bases between. The CDR3 spans 11 residues. Germline values: CDR1 SGHTA, CDR2 FQGNSA. The CDR3 protein is CASSNSGASFF. In DNA form, the CDR3 reads TGTGCCAGCAGCAATAGCGGAGCGTCCTTCTTC.

The rearrangement links TRBV18 to TRBJ2-7; weak D call: TRBD2 (5 bases). CDR1 and CDR2 from the germline V gene are KGHSH and LQKENI. The CDR3 consists of 14 residues. V was cut by 1 base and J by 6 bases, with 13 bases left in between. CDR3: CASSPRGGFGEQYF. The CDR3 DNA sequence: TGTGCCAGCTCACCACGCGGCGGGTTCGGCGAGCAGTACTTC.

The chain links TRBV18 to TRBJ1-3; D gene unclear. The CDR3 has 15 amino acids. The germline CDR1 and CDR2 sequences are KGHSH and LQKENI. The germline V and J ends were trimmed by 2 bases and 0 bases, with 8 bases remaining between them. This CDR3 reads CASSPSGSSGNTIYF. In DNA, the CDR3 is TGTGCCAGCTCACCATCGGGTTCCTCTGGAAACACCATATATTTT.

This chain joins TRBV29-1 and TRBJ2-5; D may be TRBD1 (6 bases). The V and J ends lost 4 bases and 5 bases respectively, with 17 bases between them. CDR3 length: 14 residues. The germline V gene encodes CDR1 SQVTM and CDR2 ANQGSEA. In DNA, the CDR3 is TGCAGCGTTGCGATAGGTGGCAGGGGTGAGACCCAGTACTTC. Translated, it gives CSVAIGGRGETQYF.

The gene calls are TRBV27 and TRBJ1-2; TRBD1 agrees at 7 bases. Per the germline V gene, CDR1 is MNHEY and CDR2 is SMNVEV (reference sequence). CDR3 length: 13 residues. V was pared by 3 bases and J by 7 bases, with 5 bases of the junction left unmatched. The CDR3 DNA reads TGTGCCAGCAGTTTGCGACAGGGAGGTGGCTACACCTTC. Translating it yields CASSLRQGGGYTF.

V gene TRBV6-5 combines with J gene TRBJ2-7; 8 nucleotides agree with TRBD1. CDR3 length equals 16 residues. Losses at the gene ends were 4 bases for V and 2 bases for J; bases not matched to a gene: 10. Per the germline V gene, CDR1 is MNHEY and CDR2 is SVGAGI. The CDR3 sequence is CASSSRRGQGAYEQYF. CDR3 DNA: TGTGCCAGCAGTTCTAGACGAGGACAGGGTGCCTACGAGCAGTACTTC.

The rearrangement joins TRBV7-2 to TRBJ2-1; the D is unclear. The V gene lost 0 bases and the J gene lost 0 bases, with 12 bases spanning the gap. The CDR3 runs to 17 residues. Germline CDR1 and CDR2: SGHTA and FQGNSA. This chain's CDR3 is CASSLAPTVSSYNEQFF. The CDR3 DNA is TGTGCCAGCAGCTTAGCCCCAACAGTCAGCTCCTACAATGAGCAGTTCTTC.

V and J are TRBV2 and TRBJ2-1, with TRBD1 matching 9 bases. V was clipped by 6 bases and J by 8 bases; unmatched bases: 8. Looked up from germline, CDR1 is SNHLY and CDR2 is FYNNEI. The CDR3 is made up of 14 amino acids. The CDR3 DNA is TGTGCCAGCAGCCTTGACAGGGGGATCCATGAGCAGTTCTTC. Its protein product is CASSLDRGIHEQFF.

CDR3 coding DNA: TGTGCCAGCAGTCCCCGACAGGGAGCATCCTACGAGCAGTACTTC. Translating it yields CASSPRQGASYEQYF. The chain couples TRBV6-6 to TRBJ2-7; TRBD1 agrees at 7 bases. The CDR3 loop spans 15 amino acids. Germline-derived CDR1 and CDR2 are MNHNY and SVGAGI (reference sequence). Trimming cost V 5 bases and J 1 base; bases outside gene matches: 8.

The gene calls are TRBV7-2 and TRBJ2-1, with TRBD1 identical over 8 bases. After removal of 6 bases from V and 3 bases from J, the junction contained 7 bases not matched to a gene. Germline V lookup: CDR1 SGHTA, CDR2 FQGNSA. The CDR3 is 15 amino acids. CDR3 in amino acids: CASSKDRGFYNEQFF. DNA for the CDR3: TGTGCCAGCAGTAAAGACAGGGGATTCTACAATGAGCAGTTCTTC. Filled out from reference TRBV7-2 and TRBJ2-1, the complete variable domain reads GAGVSQSPSNKVTEKGKDVELRCDPISGHTALYWYRQSLGQGLEFLIYFQGNSAPDKSGLPSDRFSAERTGGSVSTLTIQRTQQEDSAVYLCASSKDRGFYNEQFFGPGTRLTVL.

The V and J genes are TRBV5-1 and TRBJ1-1; TRBD1 matches 7 bases. V shed 4 bases and J 8 bases; nucleotides not matched to a gene: 14. This CDR3 is 15 amino acids long. The germline V gene has CDR1 SGHRS and CDR2 YFSETQ. In nucleotides, the CDR3 is TGCGCCAGCAGCCTAGCATTGACAGGGTCGAAGGAAGCTTTCTTT. Its translation: CASSLALTGSKEAFF.

The V call is TRBV7-9, the J call TRBJ1-4; the D gene is possibly TRBD1 (6 bases). CDR3 size: 14 residues. Germline V gene lookup returns CDR1 SEHNR and CDR2 FQNEAQ (reference sequence). Trimming took 3 bases from V and 8 from J, leaving 13 bases between them. The CDR3 nucleotides read TGTGCCAGCAGCTTGATACGGGACACGGAAAAACTGTTTTTT. This gives the protein CASSLIRDTEKLFF.